Each of the 2 T cell receptor beta chains below was sequenced from the same sample in a study of molecular identifiers for immune sequencing clone quantification. TCRdb itself ran the PCR reads through MiXCR, one entry per CDR3 protein. In the table there are 100,000 or so distinct CDR3 sequences, under 40% of which are singletons. What was sequenced was naive CD8+ T cells from blood, with Jurkat cell RNA spiked in. Noted subset: FACS-sorted CD8+CD4-CCR7+CD45RA+ naive T cells. Receptor source: a human donor in good health. Some libraries in this study had Jurkat cell RNA spiked in.

The chain uses TRBV5-4 and TRBJ1-1, with D unclear. From germline, CDR1 is SGHNT and CDR2 YYREEE (reference sequence). CDR3 length: 15 residues. The V and J ends lost 3 bases and 2 bases respectively, with 14 bases between them. In DNA, the CDR3 is TGTGCCAGCAGCTCGTGGACGCGACTCAACACTGAAGCTTTCTTT. Translation gives CASSSWTRLNTEAFF.

This CDR3 is CASSLTGVETQYF. The CDR3 DNA reads as TGTGCCAGCAGCTTAACAGGGGTAGAGACCCAGTACTTC. The chain joins TRBV5-6 to TRBJ2-5; 7 nucleotides line up with TRBD1. Germline V gives CDR1 SGHDT, CDR2 YYEEEE. The CDR3 extends over 13 amino acids. V gave up 2 bases and J gave up 4 bases; unmatched junction bases: 2. Together with reference TRBV5-6 and TRBJ2-5, the CDR3 gives the full variable domain: DAGVTQSPTHLIKTRGQQVTLRCSPKSGHDTVSWYQQALGQGPQFIFQYYEEEERQRGNFPDRFSGHQFPNYSSELNVNALLLGDSALYLCASSLTGVETQYFGPGTRLLVL.